These 28 T cell receptor beta chains share one sample of origin, sequenced in a study of T cell repertoires in cytomegalovirus infection. TCRdb re-called the reads with MiXCR, one entry per CDR3 protein. The sample carries about 320,000 distinct CDR3 sequences, over 7.5% recorded once. Sequenced: PBMCs. These receptors all stem from a human donor in good health (CMV status not recorded). Some clones in this sample may be carry-over from other donors' samples.

This chain connects TRBV12-3 or TRBV12-4 to TRBJ1-5; D may be TRBD1 (6 bases). Trimming pared 5 bases from V and 3 bases from J, leaving 11 bases between. This CDR3 is built from 14 residues. The CDR3 DNA reads as TGTGCCAGCAGTCGCGACAGGTCCAATCAGCCCCAGCATTTT. Its translation is CASSRDRSNQPQHF.

This clonotype was picked up many times. The genes are TRBV7-2 and TRBJ2-2, with TRBD1 matching over 7 bases. This CDR3 has 15 amino acids. Germline V gene lookup returns CDR1 SGHTA and CDR2 FQGNSA. After removal of 4 bases from V and 2 bases from J, the junction contained 4 bases not matched to a gene. The CDR3: CASSSQGTNTGELFF. The CDR3 region has the DNA TGTGCCAGCAGCTCACAGGGGACCAACACCGGGGAGCTGTTTTTT.

This clonotype was seen only a few times. The rearrangement links TRBV12-3 or TRBV12-4 to TRBJ1-2; D unresolved. The CDR3 length is 13 residues. The V and J ends lost 7 bases and 4 bases respectively, with 13 bases between them. The CDR3 here is CASTDGSAYGYTF. CDR3 coding DNA: TGTGCCAGCACGGACGGATCAGCCTATGGCTACACCTTC.

This clonotype was recorded many times. This chain links TRBV20-1 with TRBJ2-3, with TRBD2 as a possible D gene (5 bases). The CDR3 covers 13 residues. CDR1 is DFQATT and CDR2 is SNEGSKA in the germline V gene (reference sequence). CDR3 protein: CARGAVGTDTQYF. CDR3 bases: TGCGCCCGGGGAGCGGTAGGCACAGATACGCAGTATTTT.

This clonotype showed up many times. This chain connects TRBV7-2 to TRBJ1-4; 7 bases line up with TRBD1. This CDR3 comprises 14 residues. With V trimmed by 3 bases and J by 5 bases, 3 bases remained unmatched. Germline assignment: CDR1 SGHTA and CDR2 FQGNSA. The chain's CDR3 is CASSFGQANEKLFF. The DNA of the CDR3 is TGTGCCAGCAGCTTCGGACAGGCCAATGAAAAACTGTTTTTT.

There are a few counts of this clonotype. For the CDR3, the DNA is TGTGCCACCAGTGACCTAAGACAGGGAGATACGCAGTATTTT. It is translated as CATSDLRQGDTQYF. The chain employs TRBV24-1 and TRBJ2-3; 7 nucleotides line up with TRBD1. The length of the CDR3 is 14 residues. With 4 bases clipped from V and 5 bases from J, the junction kept 5 bases outside the gene matches. Per germline, CDR1 KGHDR and CDR2 SFDVKD.

This clonotype has ten or more counts. The chain joins TRBV7-2 to TRBJ1-1; D call uncertain. Germline V gives CDR1 SGHTA, CDR2 FQGNSA. This CDR3 has 13 amino acids. V was pared by 5 bases and J by 1 base, with 8 bases between. The CDR3 DNA sequence: TGTGCCAGCAGCCCCCAAACGAACACTGAAGCTTTCTTT. Translation gives CASSPQTNTEAFF.

Regarding this clonotype: A much larger clone is a single base away; this may be a read error. The chain couples TRBV6-1 to TRBJ2-7, with 8 bases that match TRBD2. Looked up from germline, CDR1 is MNHNS and CDR2 is SASEGT. This CDR3 has 15 amino acids. The CDR3 nucleotides are TGTGCCAGCAGTGAAGGAAGCGGGAGCATTTACGAGCAGTGCTTC. Protein product: CASSEGSGSIYEQCF.

This clonotype was observed a few times. V gene TRBV7-9 combines with J gene TRBJ2-1; possibly TRBD2 for D (5 bases). The CDR3 sequence is 16 residues long. Trimming removed 0 bases at V and 0 bases at J, with 9 bases between. CDR1 SEHNR and CDR2 FQNEAQ come from the germline V gene (reference sequence). CDR3 bases: TGTGCCAGCAGCTTAGCTAGCGTAAGCTCCTACAATGAGCAGTTCTTC. Amino acid sequence: CASSLASVSSYNEQFF.

Only a few counts were recorded for this clonotype. CDR3 residues: CASSVVDVTYF. CDR3 in DNA: TGTGCCAGCAGTGTGGTGGACGTGACATATTTT. J is TRBJ1-3 and V is TRBV28, with D unclear. Trimming shortened V by 5 bases and J by 15 bases, and 14 bases separated the two germline ends. Germline V gives CDR1 MDHEN, CDR2 SYDVKM. The CDR3 contains 11 residues.

With regard to this clonotype: This may come from a read error, since a much larger clone is one base off. This chain uses TRBV19 with TRBJ1-5, with D perhaps TRBD1 (6 bases). Germline assignment: CDR1 LNHDA and CDR2 SQIVND (reference sequence). This CDR3 has 15 amino acids. The CDR3 spells CASSTTGYSNQPRHF. The CDR3 nucleotides are TGTGCCAGTAGTACCACAGGGTATAGCAATCAGCCCCGGCATTTT.

The chain uses TRBV12-3 or TRBV12-4 and TRBJ1-1; a weak D match, TRBD1 (5 bases). V lost 5 bases and J lost 4, with 14 bases in between. The CDR3 runs to 14 residues. The CDR3 DNA reads TGTGCCAGCAGTCCGCTGCAGGGATCCACTGAAGCTTTCTTT. Amino acids: CASSPLQGSTEAFF.

This clonotype was seen at least ten times. The chain has TRBV7-2 and TRBJ2-7; TRBD2 matches at 7 bases. This CDR3 is 14 amino acids long. Looked up from germline, CDR1 is SGHTA and CDR2 is FQGNSA. With 1 base clipped from V and 6 bases from J, the junction kept 6 bases outside the gene matches. The CDR3 sequence: CASSLGLASFEQYF. In DNA form, the CDR3 reads TGTGCCAGCAGCTTAGGACTAGCCAGTTTCGAGCAGTACTTC.

There are a few counts of this clonotype. The chain has TRBV6-6 and TRBJ2-5; no definite D call. The CDR3 totals 16 residues. Trimming took off 6 bases at V and 4 bases at J, with 21 bases between the two ends. From germline, CDR1 is MNHNY and CDR2 SVGAGI (reference sequence). CDR3 loop: CASRSDLPTDGETQYF. Here the CDR3 DNA reads TGTGCCAGCAGAAGTGACTTGCCAACTGATGGAGAGACCCAGTACTTC.

This clonotype has at least ten counts. The chain links TRBV12-3 or TRBV12-4 to TRBJ1-2, with unresolved D. This CDR3 is 13 amino acids long. Trimming removed 4 bases at V and 2 bases at J, with 8 bases between. The DNA of the CDR3 is TGTGCCAGCAGTTATCAAGGGAACTATGGCTACACCTTC. Translating gives CASSYQGNYGYTF.

This clonotype was counted at least ten times. The chain employs TRBV7-2 and TRBJ2-1; D remains ambiguous. V shed 1 base and J shed 6 bases, with 16 bases lying between them. Looked up from germline, CDR1 is SGHTA and CDR2 is FQGNSA. This CDR3 contains 16 residues. CDR3 coding DNA: TGTGCCAGCAGCTTAGAACCTAGTATCCCTGTCAATGAGCAGTTCTTC. Translating it yields CASSLEPSIPVNEQFF.

The V gene is TRBV19, the J gene TRBJ1-2; TRBD1 might be the D (6 bases). CDR3 length: 13 amino acids. Germline assignment: CDR1 LNHDA and CDR2 SQIVND (reference sequence). V was cut by 3 bases and J by 5 bases, with 10 bases left in between. CDR3 DNA: TGTGCCAGTAGTATTGGACAGAAATATGGCTACACCTTC. It encodes CASSIGQKYGYTF.

In this sample, this clonotype turned up a few times. The chain couples TRBV12-3 or TRBV12-4 to TRBJ2-3, with 10 bases lining up with TRBD2. This CDR3 contains 17 residues. The V gene end was trimmed by 4 bases and the J gene end by 0 bases; junction bases not matched to a gene: 7. CDR3 residues: CASSWTSGFLSTDTQYF. In nucleotides, the CDR3 is TGTGCCAGCAGTTGGACTAGCGGATTTCTAAGCACAGATACGCAGTATTTT.

This clonotype was counted once. V is TRBV7-9 and J is TRBJ1-1; D gene ambiguous. The CDR3 is 15 residues long. Between the trimmed V and J ends, which lost 3 bases and 3 bases, there was a span of 14 bases. CDR1 is SEHNR, CDR2 FQNEAQ, per germline (reference sequence). The CDR3, as DNA: TGTGCCAGCAGCTTGACCGCGGCGAGGGACACTGAAGCTTTCTTT. Amino acids: CASSLTAARDTEAFF.

This clonotype was picked up a small number of times. The genes are TRBV12-3 or TRBV12-4 and TRBJ2-2; 8 bases align to TRBD1. The CDR3 covers 15 residues. V shed 7 bases, J shed 4 bases, and the junction held 8 bases outside the gene matches. The CDR3 is CASTIDRGITGELFF. As DNA, the CDR3 is TGTGCCAGCACCATAGACAGGGGTATCACCGGGGAGCTGTTTTTT.

In this sample, this clonotype turned up many times. The chain has TRBV7-2 and TRBJ2-3; 7 bases map to TRBD1. CDR1 and CDR2 from the germline V gene are SGHTA and FQGNSA. With 5 bases clipped from V and 0 bases from J, the junction kept 5 bases outside the gene matches. The CDR3 consists of 15 residues. The CDR3, as DNA: TGTGCCAGCAGCCCCCAGGGACAGAGCACAGATACGCAGTATTTT. Its translation is CASSPQGQSTDTQYF.

This clonotype turned up a few times. The chain couples TRBV7-3 to TRBJ2-7; a possible D gene is TRBD2 (6 bases). CDR3 length equals 15 residues. CDR1 and CDR2 from the germline V gene are SGHTA and FQGTGA. Between the trimmed V and J ends, which lost 2 bases and 1 base, there was a span of 12 bases. CDR3: CASSLYSGPSYEQYF. As DNA, the CDR3 is TGTGCCAGCAGCTTATATAGCGGCCCGTCCTACGAGCAGTACTTC.

This chain uses TRBV7-9 with TRBJ2-7; perhaps TRBD1 as D (6 bases). Deletions cut 1 base from V and 12 bases from J, with 13 bases between. The CDR3 runs to 12 residues. Germline values: CDR1 SEHNR, CDR2 FQNEAQ (reference sequence). The CDR3 reads CASSLVLDSPYF. As DNA, the CDR3 is TGTGCCAGCAGCTTAGTATTGGACAGTCCGTACTTC.

The chain recombines TRBV5-1 with TRBJ2-7; 8 positions agree with TRBD1. Per the germline V gene, CDR1 is SGHRS and CDR2 is YFSETQ. The CDR3 runs to 15 residues. V gave up 1 base and J gave up 3 bases; unmatched junction bases: 6. This chain's CDR3 is CASSLTGQGSYEQYF. The CDR3 region has the DNA TGCGCCAGCAGCTTGACCGGACAGGGCAGCTACGAGCAGTACTTC.

This clonotype was picked up many times. The chain employs TRBV7-2 and TRBJ1-4, with D possibly TRBD1 on 5 matching bases. Deletions cut 0 bases from V and 7 bases from J, with 15 bases between. The CDR3 consists of 16 residues. Germline lookup yields CDR1 SGHTA and CDR2 FQGNSA. CDR3 region: CASSLAPGMWGEKLFF. CDR3 sequence (DNA): TGTGCCAGCAGCTTAGCCCCAGGGATGTGGGGTGAAAAACTGTTTTTT.

The sample holds a few counts of this clonotype. The V and J genes are TRBV5-1 and TRBJ2-1; 11 positions match TRBD2. From germline, CDR1 is SGHRS and CDR2 YFSETQ. The ends lost 2 bases at V and 7 bases at J; junction bases unmatched: 2. The CDR3 loop spans 14 amino acids. DNA for the CDR3: TGCGCCAGCAGCTTCCGGACTAGCGGGAATGAGCAGTTCTTC. Protein sequence: CASSFRTSGNEQFF.

The chain links TRBV27 to TRBJ1-5; D is unclear. Germline V gene data show CDR1 as MNHEY and CDR2 as SMNVEV (reference sequence). The CDR3 extends over 14 amino acids. V lost 3 bases, J lost 2 bases, and 8 bases lay in between. CDR3 amino acids: CASSFRPGNQPQHF. The CDR3 nucleotides are TGTGCCAGCAGTTTCAGACCCGGCAATCAGCCCCAGCATTTT.

The chain combines TRBV7-3 with TRBJ2-1, with 10 bases aligning to TRBD2. The CDR3 is 15 amino acids. CDR1 and CDR2 from the germline V gene are SGHTA and FQGTGA. V gave up 3 bases and J gave up 9 bases; unmatched junction bases: 8. The CDR3 nucleotides read TGTGCCAGCAGCTTCTCAGCGGGAGGGCCCGGTGAGCAGTTCTTC. This codes for CASSFSAGGPGEQFF.